This T cell receptor (beta chain) was found in a study of cytomegalovirus exposure and HLA in healthy donors. PCR primers comprised 60 Vbeta and 13 Jbeta primers. The table came from immunoSEQ multiplex PCR; TCRdb's copy has only in-frame clones and leaves some out. The table has under 200,000 clones, 81% seen once. V lost 5 bases and J lost 4; bases outside the gene matches: 4. In germline, CDR1 is LNHDA, CDR2 SQIVND (reference sequence). This CDR3 has 14 residues. This clonotype was obtained from a man aged 50-60 years in good health and CMV-seropositive. Sequenced material: PBMCs. V and J are TRBV19 and TRBJ1-5, with TRBD1 matching 8 bases. The CDR3 DNA is TGTGCCAGTAGTGCCAGGGGGCGGAATCAGCCCCAGCATTTT. Residues: CASSARGRNQPQHF.